Following are 13 T cell receptor beta chains from one sample sequenced in a study of monozygotic twins with inflammatory bowel disease. With the 5' RACE reads reprocessed, TCRdb shows one record per CDR3 protein and no DNA. The sample includes around 450,000 distinct CDR3 sequences. Sequenced input: blood. The receptors stem from a human donor with ulcerative colitis or Crohn's disease, or a healthy co-twin of an affected twin (not recorded which).

The chain combines TRBV7-6 with TRBJ1-1; TCRdb's D call of TRBD1 is untestable without DNA. This CDR3 spans 12 amino acids. The germline CDR1 and CDR2 sequences are SGHVS and FNYEAQ. CDR3 amino acids: CASSPRPGEAFF. Using reference TRBV7-6 and TRBJ1-1 for the parts outside the CDR3, the full variable domain is GAGVSQSPRYKVTKRGQDVALRCDPISGHVSLYWYRQALGQGPEFLTYFNYEAQQDKSGLPNDRFSAERPEGSISTLTIQRTEQRDSAMYRCASSPRPGEAFFGQGTRLTVV.

The CDR3 region is CASSPRSGGSTDTQYF. This sequence joins TRBV11-2 and TRBJ2-3; checking the TCRdb D call of TRBD2 is not possible without DNA. This CDR3 region has 16 residues. Germline-derived CDR1 and CDR2 are SGHAT and FQNNGV.

The chain carries TRBV4-1 and TRBJ2-7; the D call from TCRdb, TRBD1, cannot be confirmed without DNA. Germline CDR1 is MGHRA and CDR2 is YSYEKL. This CDR3 has 15 amino acids. Here the CDR3 reads CASSRNGGSSYEQYF.

The chain uses TRBV5-1 and TRBJ2-2; absent DNA, TCRdb's TRBD1 call cannot be checked. This CDR3 contains 16 residues. Germline V CDR1 and CDR2: SGHRS, YFSETQ. The CDR3 protein is CASSPLGQGVTGELFF. Using reference TRBV5-1 and TRBJ2-2 for the parts outside the CDR3, the full variable domain is KAGVTQTPRYLIKTRGQQVTLSCSPISGHRSVSWYQQTPGQGLQFLFEYFSETQRNKGNFPGRFSGRQFSNSRSEMNVSTLELGDSALYLCASSPLGQGVTGELFFGEGSRLTVL.

V usage is TRBV30 and J usage is TRBJ1-4; TCRdb picks TRBD1, but there is no DNA to check that call. The CDR3 consists of 14 residues. Germline CDR1 reads GTSNPN; CDR2 reads SVGIG (reference sequence). The CDR3 loop reads CAWSHRGFGEKLFF.

The gene calls are TRBV6-1 and TRBJ2-3. CDR3 size: 12 residues. CDR1 and CDR2 (germline): MNHNS, SASEGT. The CDR3 reads CASSQNTGTQYF.

The J gene is TRBJ2-7, the V gene TRBV15; TCRdb returns TRBD2, unconfirmable since there is no DNA. Germline V gives CDR1 LNHNV, CDR2 YYDKDF (reference sequence). There are 14 residues in the CDR3. The CDR3 loop reads CATSWSAGGNEQYF.

This chain joins TRBV5-1 and TRBJ1-2. Germline V gene sequence: CDR1 SGHRS, CDR2 YFSETQ. The CDR3 sequence is 14 residues long. CDR3 protein: CASSHGLRNYGYTF. Full variable domain (rest looked up from reference TRBV5-1 and TRBJ1-2): KAGVTQTPRYLIKTRGQQVTLSCSPISGHRSVSWYQQTPGQGLQFLFEYFSETQRNKGNFPGRFSGRQFSNSRSEMNVSTLELGDSALYLCASSHGLRNYGYTFGSGTRLTVV.

This chain connects TRBV12-3 or TRBV12-4 to TRBJ1-6. There are 14 residues in the CDR3. CDR3 sequence: CASSLSLMNSPLHF.

This chain connects TRBV20-1 to TRBJ2-3; the TRBD2 assignment by TCRdb is unverifiable without DNA. This CDR3 is built from 14 residues. In germline, CDR1 is DFQATT, CDR2 SNEGSKA (reference sequence). CDR3 loop: CSARRTSPTDTQYF.

This CDR3 is CASRTSGGKETQYF. The V and J genes are TRBV12-3 or TRBV12-4 and TRBJ2-5; as DNA is missing, the TRBD2 call by TCRdb cannot be tested. This CDR3 region has 14 residues.

V gene TRBV5-1 combines with J gene TRBJ2-3; TCRdb's D gene call, TRBD1, goes unchecked for lack of DNA. CDR1 and CDR2 from the germline V gene are SGHRS and YFSETQ. The CDR3 is 16 residues long. The CDR3 spells CASSLGRPLSTDTQYF.

Here the CDR3 reads CASSLRGGAYNEQFF. This rearrangement joins TRBV12-3 or TRBV12-4 to TRBJ2-1; TCRdb lists TRBD2, though no DNA is available to test this call. The length of the CDR3 is 15 residues.